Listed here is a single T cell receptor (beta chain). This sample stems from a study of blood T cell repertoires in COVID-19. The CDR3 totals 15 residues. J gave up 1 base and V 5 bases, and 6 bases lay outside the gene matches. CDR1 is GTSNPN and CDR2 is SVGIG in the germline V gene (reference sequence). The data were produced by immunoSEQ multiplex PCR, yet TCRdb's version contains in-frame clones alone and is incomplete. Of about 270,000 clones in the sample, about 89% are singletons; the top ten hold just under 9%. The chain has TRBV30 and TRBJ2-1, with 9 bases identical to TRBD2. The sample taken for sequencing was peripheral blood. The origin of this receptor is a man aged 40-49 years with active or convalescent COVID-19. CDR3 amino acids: CAWDPSGVSYNEQFF. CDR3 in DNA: TGTGCCTGGGACCCTAGCGGGGTATCCTACAATGAGCAGTTCTTC.